This section outlines one T cell receptor (beta chain) sequence together with its context. The antigen remains undetermined. This entry belongs to a study of CD8 T cells in ankylosing spondylitis. The study's findings and limits: Disease-linked clones were reportedly significantly enriched in matched ankylosing spondylitis synovial fluid. Clones linked to disease, bearing a CD8+ phenotype, were relatively rare in peripheral blood.

Germline lookup yields CDR1 GTSNPN and CDR2 SVGIG (reference sequence). The CDR3 runs to 13 residues. As the method for making TCR beta libraries, quantitative 5'-RACE with molecular barcodes was used. MiXCR, applied by TCRdb to the 5' RACE reads, yields one record per CDR3 protein. The profile covers about 300,000 distinct CDR3 sequences, with 20% to 25% appearing a single time and roughly 3.6% taken by the ten largest. The receptor was derived from a female donor with ankylosing spondylitis or in good health (not recorded which). The specimen was blood, either unsorted or a sorted T cell fraction (not recorded which). The rearrangement joins TRBV30 to TRBJ2-7, with 10 bases that match TRBD2. The CDR3 sequence is CACLAGAGYEQYF. The CDR3 region has the DNA TGTGCTTGTCTAGCGGGAGCGGGGTACGAGCAGTACTTC.